The next 5 T cell receptor beta chains were all read from a single sample in a study of T cell responses to AZD1222 COVID-19 vaccine. Sequencing used immunoSEQ multiplex PCR; TCRdb keeps in-frame clones, though not all of them. The sample lists fewer than 90,000 clones, about nine tenths occurring once. Sample: peripheral blood, taken 28 days after the second AZD1222 dose. Every receptor here comes from an adult who received the AZD1222 COVID-19 vaccine.

The chain joins TRBV19 to TRBJ2-7; 9 bases align to TRBD1. Germline V gives CDR1 LNHDA, CDR2 SQIVND (reference sequence). This CDR3 has 15 amino acids. The V gene end was trimmed by 7 bases and the J gene end by 4 bases; junction bases not matched to a gene: 11. The DNA for the CDR3 is TGTGCCAGTAAACCTAGGGGACAGGGAGTGTACGAGCAGTACTTC. This sequence encodes CASKPRGQGVYEQYF.

The chain joins TRBV19 to TRBJ1-5, with no clear D. Germline lookup yields CDR1 LNHDA and CDR2 SQIVND (reference sequence). The CDR3 is 13 residues long. V shed 3 bases and J shed 4 bases, with 7 bases lying between them. For the CDR3, the DNA is TGTGCCAGTAGTATTTATGGAAATCAGCCCCAGCATTTT. This codes for CASSIYGNQPQHF.

This clone was seen more than once but under ten times. The V call is TRBV3-1 (or the pseudogene TRBV3-2), the J call TRBJ1-2, with D unclear. V dropped 7 bases and J dropped 8 bases, with 17 bases sitting between them. The CDR3 consists of 13 residues. CDR1 LGHDT and CDR2 YNNKEL come from the germline V gene (reference sequence). The DNA for the CDR3 is TGTGCCAGCACCCTCGACGCCGGCGGGGGCTACACCTTC. Translated, it gives CASTLDAGGGYTF.

This rearrangement joins TRBV19 to TRBJ1-2, with D possibly matching TRBD1 (5 bases). The CDR3 has 15 amino acids. The V gene lost 1 base and the J gene lost 4 bases, with 13 bases spanning the gap. The germline gives CDR1 LNHDA, CDR2 SQIVND (reference sequence). CDR3 in DNA: TGTGCCAGTAGTATAGGAAGGGACGGCGTCTATGGCTACACCTTC. This encodes CASSIGRDGVYGYTF.

DNA of the CDR3: TGCGCCAGCGCCCGGGTGGGCCGAGAAGAGACCCAGTACTTC. Translation gives CASARVGREETQYF. V is TRBV5-1 and J is TRBJ2-5; no clear D gene. Trimming stripped 7 bases from V and 3 bases from J, with 16 bases between. The CDR3 is 14 residues long. Germline V lookup: CDR1 SGHRS, CDR2 YFSETQ.